A selection of T cell receptor beta chains follows, all from one sample in a study of siplizumab effects on memory and regulatory T cells. Generated by immunoSEQ multiplex PCR, the TCRdb table keeps only in-frame clones and is missing some. The data hold 110,000 or so clones, with just over 90% observed a single time. Sequencing was done on a sample of CD4+ T cells sorted from blood. Source of these receptors: a human donor in good health. Each CDR3 is given with its conserved first and last residue. A D gene is named only where the DNA matches it firmly. Clone size is stated in some rows and not others, as once, few, many or a class when expanded.

>-|-|TRBJ1-1|TRBV7-7
CASSLEENTEAFF
TGTGCTAGCAGCTTAGAAGAGAACACTGAAGCTTTCTTT
>-|-|TRBJ1-4|TRBV10-2
CASGATSEKLFF
TGCGCCAGCGGGGCAACGAGTGAAAAACTGTTTTTT
>-|-|TRBJ1-1|TRBV5-1
CASSSQPGTEAFF
TGCGCCAGCAGCTCTCAACCAGGCACTGAAGCTTTCTTT
>-|-|TRBJ1-1|TRBV30
CACFGLKAFF
TGTGCCTGCTTCGGGCTTAAAGCTTTCTTT
>-|TRBD1|TRBJ1-2|TRBV5-1
CASATGTGLNYGYTF
TGCGCCAGCGCTACCGGGACAGGGCTTAACTATGGCTACACCTTC
>once|-|TRBJ1-4|TRBV19
CASNVRGLSEKLFF
TGTGCCAGTAATGTACGGGGATTGAGTGAAAAACTGTTTTTT
>-|TRBD2|TRBJ2-7|TRBV10-3
CAIGTSGGNYEQYF
TGTGCCATTGGGACTAGCGGGGGGAACTACGAGCAGTACTTC
>-|TRBD1|TRBJ2-7|TRBV5-1
CASTSGTGHYEQYF
TGCGCCAGCACCTCTGGGACAGGGCACTACGAGCAGTACTTC
>-|-|TRBJ1-2|TRBV6-6
CASSVRALNYGYTF
TGTGCCAGCAGTGTGAGGGCACTTAACTATGGCTACACCTTC
>-|-|TRBJ1-5|TRBV6-1
CASSFDRSVMQPQHF
TGTGCCAGCAGCTTCGACAGGTCGGTGATGCAGCCCCAGCATTTT
>-|TRBD2|TRBJ2-5|TRBV4-1
CASSPGWGGQETQYF
TGCGCCAGCAGTCCAGGGTGGGGGGGCCAAGAGACCCAGTACTTC
>-|TRBD2|TRBJ2-3|TRBV2
CASRNSGSTDTQYF
TGTGCCAGCAGAAATAGCGGGAGCACAGATACGCAGTATTTT
>-|-|TRBJ2-2|TRBV25-1
CASSRGSNTGELFF
TGTGCCAGCTCCCGGGGTTCGAACACCGGGGAGCTGTTTTTT
>-|TRBD2|TRBJ2-3|TRBV7-9
CASSSSGGADTQYF
TGTGCCAGCAGCTCTAGCGGGGGGGCCGATACGCAGTATTTT
>-|TRBD2|TRBJ2-1|TRBV7-8
CASSLVDSGIGDEQFF
TGTGCCAGCAGCCTGGTTGATAGCGGGATTGGAGATGAGCAGTTCTTC
>-|-|TRBJ1-3|TRBV10-3
CAISEPKAATGNTIYF
TGTGCCATCAGTGAGCCGAAGGCAGCGACGGGAAACACCATATATTTT
>-|TRBD1|TRBJ2-5|TRBV10-3
CAISPGTGGGETQYF
TGTGCCATCAGTCCTGGGACAGGGGGCGGAGAGACCCAGTACTTC
>-|TRBD2|TRBJ2-5|TRBV19
CASSTSGRAVLQETQYF
TGTGCCAGTAGTACTAGCGGGAGGGCTGTCCTACAAGAGACCCAGTACTTC
>-|-|TRBJ1-5|TRBV30
CAWSAGNNQPQHF
TGTGCCTGGAGCGCAGGGAACAATCAGCCCCAGCATTTT
>-|-|TRBJ1-1|TRBV2
CASSAGRNTEAFF
TGTGCCAGCAGTGCGGGACGAAACACTGAAGCTTTCTTT
>-|TRBD2|TRBJ2-7|TRBV18
CASSPSGTTGEQYF
TGTGCCAGCTCACCGAGCGGGACTACAGGCGAGCAGTACTTC
>-|TRBD1|TRBJ2-6|TRBV9
CASSAWGTGGPGANVLTF
TGTGCCAGCAGCGCCTGGGGGACAGGGGGCCCTGGGGCCAACGTCCTGACTTTC
>-|-|TRBJ2-7|TRBV29-1
CSVKDGGYEQYF
TGCAGCGTAAAAGACGGGGGCTACGAGCAGTACTTC
>-|-|TRBJ2-5|TRBV2
CASRNPRRLRETQYF
TGTGCCAGCCGAAATCCCAGACGATTGCGAGAGACCCAGTACTTC
>once|-|TRBJ1-3|TRBV30
CAWSTFSGNTIYF
TGTGCCTGGAGCACCTTTTCTGGAAACACCATATATTTT